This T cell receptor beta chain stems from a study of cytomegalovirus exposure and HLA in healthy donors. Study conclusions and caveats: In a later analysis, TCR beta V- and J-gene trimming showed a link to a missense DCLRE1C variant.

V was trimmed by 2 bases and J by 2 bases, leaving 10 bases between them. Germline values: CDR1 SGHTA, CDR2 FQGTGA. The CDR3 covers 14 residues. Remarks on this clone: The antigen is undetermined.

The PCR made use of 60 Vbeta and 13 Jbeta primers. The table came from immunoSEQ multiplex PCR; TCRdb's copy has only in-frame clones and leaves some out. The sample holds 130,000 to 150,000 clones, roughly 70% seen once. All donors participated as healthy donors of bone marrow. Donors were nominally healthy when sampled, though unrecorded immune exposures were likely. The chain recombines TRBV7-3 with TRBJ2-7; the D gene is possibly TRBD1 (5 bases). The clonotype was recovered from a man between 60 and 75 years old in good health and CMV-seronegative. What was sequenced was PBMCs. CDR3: CASSLGPGTYEQYF. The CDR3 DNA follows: TGTGCCAGCAGCTTAGGCCCAGGGACCTACGAGCAGTACTTC.